Below, one T cell receptor (beta chain) is given with its context. Several immunoSEQ plates received, in even portions, the genomic DNA of each subset. As originally analysed: Filtering was not the same, since immunoSEQ gave junction-only sequences without quality scores. The assay was immunoSEQ multiplex PCR, and TCRdb's table has in-frame clones only and misses some. V and J calls and clone size are given by that table; D and trimming were obtained from the DNA. The sample consists of about 520,000 clones, 90% to 96% of them appearing once. Deletions cut 4 bases from V and 0 bases from J, with 11 bases between. Germline V gives CDR1 SGHDT, CDR2 YYEEEE. The CDR3 runs 15 residues. The data were obtained in a study of shared clonotypes between healthy human individuals.

The rearrangement joins TRBV5-6 to TRBJ1-3; D is perhaps TRBD1 (5 bases). This sequence originates from a woman aged 30 to 39 in good health. The sample comprised naive CD4+ T cells sorted from blood. As for subset: CD45RA+ positively selected. CDR3 sequence (DNA): TGTGCCAGCAGCCAACGGGGCTTCTCTGGAAACACCATATATTTT. Translating gives CASSQRGFSGNTIYF.